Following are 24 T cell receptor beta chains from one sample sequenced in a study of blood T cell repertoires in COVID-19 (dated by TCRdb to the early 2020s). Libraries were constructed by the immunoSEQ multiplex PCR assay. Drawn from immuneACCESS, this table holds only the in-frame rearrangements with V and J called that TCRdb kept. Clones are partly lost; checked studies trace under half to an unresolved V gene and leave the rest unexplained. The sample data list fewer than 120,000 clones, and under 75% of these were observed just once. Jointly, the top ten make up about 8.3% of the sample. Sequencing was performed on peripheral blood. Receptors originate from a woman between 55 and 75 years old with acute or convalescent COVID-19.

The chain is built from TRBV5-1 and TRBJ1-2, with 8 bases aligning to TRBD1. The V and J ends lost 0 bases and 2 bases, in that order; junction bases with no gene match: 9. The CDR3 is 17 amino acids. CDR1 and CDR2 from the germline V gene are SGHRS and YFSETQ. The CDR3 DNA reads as TGCGCCAGCAGCTTGGCCTCAGGGGGCCTTCCCAACTATGGCTACACCTTC. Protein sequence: CASSLASGGLPNYGYTF.

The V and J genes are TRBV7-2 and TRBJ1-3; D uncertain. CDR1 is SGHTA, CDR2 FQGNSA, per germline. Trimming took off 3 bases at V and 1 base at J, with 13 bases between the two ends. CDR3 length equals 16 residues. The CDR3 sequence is CASSLQTSKSGNTIYF. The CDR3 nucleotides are TGTGCCAGCAGCTTGCAAACGTCTAAATCTGGAAACACCATATATTTT.

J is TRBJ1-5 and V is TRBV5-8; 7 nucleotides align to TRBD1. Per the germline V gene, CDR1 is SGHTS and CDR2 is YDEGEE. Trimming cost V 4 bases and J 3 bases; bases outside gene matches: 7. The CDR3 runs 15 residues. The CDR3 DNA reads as TGTGCCAGCAGCCCCTCCGGACAGGTCAATCAGCCCCAGCATTTT. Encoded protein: CASSPSGQVNQPQHF.

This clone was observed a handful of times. The CDR3 DNA is TGTGCCAGCAGCGAAAAGCGCAGGGGAGATAGGCGGCCCCAGCATTTT. Its protein product is CASSEKRRGDRRPQHF. The chain recombines TRBV5-8 with TRBJ1-5; possible D gene TRBD1, 6 bases. Deletions cut 4 bases from V and 9 bases from J, with 23 bases between. The length of the CDR3 is 16 residues. The germline gives CDR1 SGHTS, CDR2 YDEGEE. The whole variable domain, remainder taken from reference TRBV5-8 and TRBJ1-5, is EAGVTQSPTHLIKTRGQQATLRCSPISGHTSVYWYQQALGLGLQFLLWYDEGEERNRGNFPPRFSGRQFPNYSSELNVNALELEDSALYLCASSEKRRGDRRPQHFGDGTRLSIL.

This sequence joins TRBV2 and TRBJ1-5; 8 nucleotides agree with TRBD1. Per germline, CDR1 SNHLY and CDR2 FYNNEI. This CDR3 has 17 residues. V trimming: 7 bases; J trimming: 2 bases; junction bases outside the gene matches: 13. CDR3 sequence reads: CASNVNFRGRGNQPQHF. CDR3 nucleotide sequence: TGTGCCAGCAATGTCAACTTCAGGGGGCGGGGCAATCAGCCCCAGCATTTT.

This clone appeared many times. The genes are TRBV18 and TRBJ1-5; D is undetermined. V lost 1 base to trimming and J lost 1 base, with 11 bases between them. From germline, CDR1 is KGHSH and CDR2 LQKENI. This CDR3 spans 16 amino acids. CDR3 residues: CASSPRPALSNQPQHF. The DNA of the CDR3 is TGTGCCAGCTCACCACGTCCTGCGTTGAGCAATCAGCCCCAGCATTTT.

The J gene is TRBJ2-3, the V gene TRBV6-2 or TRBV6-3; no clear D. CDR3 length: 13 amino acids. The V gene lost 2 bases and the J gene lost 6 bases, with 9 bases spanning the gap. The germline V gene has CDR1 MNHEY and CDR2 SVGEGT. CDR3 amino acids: CASSYAEDDTQYF. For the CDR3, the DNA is TGTGCCAGCAGTTACGCCGAGGATGATACGCAGTATTTT.

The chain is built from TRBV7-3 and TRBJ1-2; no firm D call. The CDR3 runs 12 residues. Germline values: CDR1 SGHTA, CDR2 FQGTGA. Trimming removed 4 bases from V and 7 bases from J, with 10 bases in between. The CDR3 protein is CASSSTTTGYTF. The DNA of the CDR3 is TGTGCCAGCAGCTCCACTACGACTGGCTACACCTTC. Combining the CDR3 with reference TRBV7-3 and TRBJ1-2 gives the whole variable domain GAGVSQTPSNKVTEKGKYVELRCDPISGHTALYWYRQSLGQGPEFLIYFQGTGAADDSGLPNDRFFAVRPEGSVSTLKIQRTERGDSAVYLCASSSTTTGYTFGSGTRLTVV.

DNA of the CDR3: TGTGCCAGCAGCTTAGCGCCATTGGGGTGGTGGGACAGTCCAATTTCACCCCTCCACTTT. Encoded protein: CASSLAPLGWWDSPISPLHF. V is TRBV7-6 and J is TRBJ1-6, with 7 positions matching TRBD1. The CDR3 consists of 20 residues. The germline V gene encodes CDR1 SGHVS and CDR2 FNYEAQ. The junction had 20 bases not matched to a gene; V was cut back by 0 bases and J by 9 bases. The full variable domain, in which reference TRBV7-6 and TRBJ1-6 provide the parts outside the CDR3, is GAGVSQSPRYKVTKRGQDVALRCDPISGHVSLYWYRQALGQGPEFLTYFNYEAQQDKSGLPNDRFSAERPEGSISTLTIQRTEQRDSAMYRCASSLAPLGWWDSPISPLHFGNGTRLTVT.

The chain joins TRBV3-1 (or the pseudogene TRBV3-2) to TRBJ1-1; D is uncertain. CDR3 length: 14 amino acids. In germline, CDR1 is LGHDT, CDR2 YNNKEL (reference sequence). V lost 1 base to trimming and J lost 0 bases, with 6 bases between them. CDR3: CASSQVLMNTEAFF. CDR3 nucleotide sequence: TGTGCCAGCAGCCAAGTTCTAATGAACACTGAAGCTTTCTTT.

CDR3 region: CASSLSGTSGGTGELFF. For the CDR3, the DNA is TGTGCCAGCAGTTTATCGGGGACTAGCGGGGGCACCGGGGAGCTGTTTTTT. This rearrangement joins TRBV27 to TRBJ2-2; TRBD2 matches at 14 bases. The CDR3 loop spans 17 amino acids. Germline V gives CDR1 MNHEY, CDR2 SMNVEV (reference sequence). Trimming cost V 0 bases and J 4 bases; bases outside gene matches: 1.

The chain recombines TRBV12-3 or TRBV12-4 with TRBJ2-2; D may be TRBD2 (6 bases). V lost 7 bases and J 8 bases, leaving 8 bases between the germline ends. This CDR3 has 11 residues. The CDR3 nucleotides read TGTGCCAGCACCCGGGGGGGGGAGCTGTTTTTT. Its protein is CASTRGGELFF.

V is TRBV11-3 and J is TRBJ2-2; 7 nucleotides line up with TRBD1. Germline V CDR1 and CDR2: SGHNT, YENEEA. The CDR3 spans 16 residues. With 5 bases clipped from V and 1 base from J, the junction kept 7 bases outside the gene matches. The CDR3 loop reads CASSVARTGNTGELFF. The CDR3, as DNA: TGTGCCAGCAGCGTAGCACGGACAGGGAACACCGGGGAGCTGTTTTTT. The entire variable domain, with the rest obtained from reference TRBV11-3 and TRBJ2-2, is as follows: EAGVVQSPRYKIIEKKQPVAFWCNPISGHNTLYWYLQNLGQGPELLIRYENEEAVDDSQLPKDRFSAERLKGVDSTLKIQPAELGDSAVYLCASSVARTGNTGELFFGEGSRLTVL.

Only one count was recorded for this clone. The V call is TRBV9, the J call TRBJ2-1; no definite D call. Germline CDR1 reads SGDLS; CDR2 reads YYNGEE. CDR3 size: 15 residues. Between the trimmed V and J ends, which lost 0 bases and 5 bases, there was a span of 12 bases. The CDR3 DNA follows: TGTGCCAGCAGCGTAGACCCCAGAATAAACAATGAGCAGTTCTTC. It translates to CASSVDPRINNEQFF.

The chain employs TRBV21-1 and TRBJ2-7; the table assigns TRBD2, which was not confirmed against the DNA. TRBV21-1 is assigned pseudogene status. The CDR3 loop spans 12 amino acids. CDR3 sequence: CASNGLGYEQYF. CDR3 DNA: TGTGCCAGCAACGGGTTAGGCTACGAGCAGTACTTC.

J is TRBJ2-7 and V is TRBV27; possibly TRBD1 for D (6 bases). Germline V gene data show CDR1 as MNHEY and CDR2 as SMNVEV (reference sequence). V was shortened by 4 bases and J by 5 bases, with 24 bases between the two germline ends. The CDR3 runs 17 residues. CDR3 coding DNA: TGTGCCAGCAGTTCACCTCAGACCTCCGGGACAAGAAACGAGCAGTACTTC. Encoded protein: CASSSPQTSGTRNEQYF.

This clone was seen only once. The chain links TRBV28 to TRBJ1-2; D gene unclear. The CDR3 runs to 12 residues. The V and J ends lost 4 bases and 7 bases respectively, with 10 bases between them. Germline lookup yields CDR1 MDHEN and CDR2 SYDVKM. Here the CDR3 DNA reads TGTGCCAGCAGTTCAACGGGTTTTGGCTACACCTTC. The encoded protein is CASSSTGFGYTF.

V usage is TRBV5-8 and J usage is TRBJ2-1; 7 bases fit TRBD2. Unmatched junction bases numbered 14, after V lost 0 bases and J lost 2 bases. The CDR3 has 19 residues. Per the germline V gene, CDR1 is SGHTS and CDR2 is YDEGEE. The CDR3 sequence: CASSLGFGAGIFTYNEQFF. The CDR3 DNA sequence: TGTGCCAGCAGCTTGGGGTTTGGAGCGGGGATCTTTACCTACAATGAGCAGTTCTTC.

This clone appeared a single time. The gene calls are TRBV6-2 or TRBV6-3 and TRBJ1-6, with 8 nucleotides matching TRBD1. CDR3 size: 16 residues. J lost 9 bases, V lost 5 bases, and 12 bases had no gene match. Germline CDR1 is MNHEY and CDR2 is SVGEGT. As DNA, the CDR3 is TGTGCCAGCAGTCCCCTTAATGACAGGGGCCGTTCACCCCTCCACTTT. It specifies CASSPLNDRGRSPLHF.

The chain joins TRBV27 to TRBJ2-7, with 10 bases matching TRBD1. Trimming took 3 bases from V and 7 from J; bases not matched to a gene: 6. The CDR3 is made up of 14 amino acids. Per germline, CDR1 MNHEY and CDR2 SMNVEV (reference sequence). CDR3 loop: CASSFGTGAREQYF. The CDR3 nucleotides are TGTGCCAGCAGTTTTGGGACAGGGGCGAGAGAGCAGTACTTC.

The CDR3 here is CASSGLAGGSTDTQYF. The CDR3 DNA is TGTGCCAGCAGCGGACTAGCGGGGGGTAGCACAGATACGCAGTATTTT. J is TRBJ2-3 and V is TRBV5-6; TRBD2 matches 14 bases. The CDR3 contains 16 residues. J was trimmed by 0 bases and V by 4 bases; bases with no gene match: 1. Germline V gene sequence: CDR1 SGHDT, CDR2 YYEEEE.

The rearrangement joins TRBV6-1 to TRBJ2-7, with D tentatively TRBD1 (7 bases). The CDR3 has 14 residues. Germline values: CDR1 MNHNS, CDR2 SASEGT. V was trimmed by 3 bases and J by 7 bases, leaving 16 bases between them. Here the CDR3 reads CASSEGPQGGEQYF. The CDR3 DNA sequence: TGTGCCAGCAGTGAGGGTCCCCAGGGGGGTGAGCAGTACTTC.

The CDR3 reads CASSSLTGPKTQYF. The CDR3 nucleotides are TGTGCCAGCTCATCCTTGACAGGGCCAAAGACCCAGTACTTC. The J gene is TRBJ2-5, the V gene TRBV18; 7 nucleotides line up with TRBD1. The germline gives CDR1 KGHSH, CDR2 LQKENI. The CDR3 runs 14 residues. Losses at the gene ends were 5 bases for V and 6 bases for J; bases not matched to a gene: 9.

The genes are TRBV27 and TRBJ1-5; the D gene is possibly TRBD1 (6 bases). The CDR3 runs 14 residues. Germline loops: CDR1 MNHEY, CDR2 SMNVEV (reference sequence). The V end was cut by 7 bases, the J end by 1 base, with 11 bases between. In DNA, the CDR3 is TGTGCCAGCACCCCGCAGGGGAGCAATCAGCCCCAGCATTTT. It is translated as CASTPQGSNQPQHF.